The 5 T cell receptor beta chains reported below all come from one sample, sequenced in a study of blood T cell repertoires in COVID-19. Clones were read by immunoSEQ multiplex PCR, and TCRdb kept only the in-frame ones, dropping some. The table has 200,000 or so clones, approximately 90% seen once. Sequencing used peripheral blood. The source is a man aged 55 to 69 with COVID-19, enrolled during active disease.

The J gene is TRBJ2-2, the V gene TRBV7-9; unclear D gene. Trimming removed 1 base at V and 7 bases at J, with 10 bases between. Germline V gene data show CDR1 as SEHNR and CDR2 as FQNEAQ (reference sequence). This CDR3 region has 14 residues. CDR3 residues: CASSLVQVNGELFF. The CDR3 DNA reads TGTGCCAGCAGCTTAGTCCAGGTGAACGGGGAGCTGTTTTTT. Using reference TRBV7-9 and TRBJ2-2 for the parts outside the CDR3, the full variable domain is DTGVSQNPRHKITKRGQNVTFRCDPISEHNRLYWYRQTLGQGPEFLTYFQNEAQLEKSRLLSDRFSAERPKGSFSTLEIQRTEQGDSAMYLCASSLVQVNGELFFGEGSRLTVL.

The CDR3: CASSSLGQGGTEAFF. The CDR3 DNA follows: TGTGCCAGCAGTTCTTTGGGACAGGGCGGCACTGAAGCTTTCTTT. The chain is built from TRBV28 and TRBJ1-1, with 9 bases fitting TRBD1. The CDR3 sequence is 15 residues long. V lost 4 bases and J lost 4; bases outside the gene matches: 7. CDR1 and CDR2 (germline): MDHEN, SYDVKM.

The V and J genes are TRBV6-5 and TRBJ1-6, with TRBD1 matching over 8 bases. This CDR3 has 15 residues. V shed 6 bases and J 5 bases; nucleotides not matched to a gene: 6. Per the germline V gene, CDR1 is MNHEY and CDR2 is SVGAGI. The CDR3 region has the DNA TGTGCCAGCAGACGACAGGGGCGCAATAATTCACCCCTCCACTTT. Translating it yields CASRRQGRNNSPLHF.

The genes are TRBV25-1 and TRBJ2-1, with TRBD1 matching over 9 bases. Germline loops: CDR1 MGHDK, CDR2 SYGVNS. Losses at the gene ends were 8 bases for V and 6 bases for J; bases not matched to a gene: 8. This CDR3 has 14 residues. The CDR3 nucleotides are TGTGCCAGCGCTCTTGACAGGGGGGGCAATGAGCAGTTCTTC. Translated, it gives CASALDRGGNEQFF. The variable domain in full, with the rest retrieved from reference TRBV25-1 and TRBJ2-1, is EADIYQTPRYLVIGTGKKITLECSQTMGHDKMYWYQQDPGMELHLIHYSYGVNSTEKGDLSSESTVSRIRTEHFPLTLESARPSHTSQYLCASALDRGGNEQFFGPGTRLTVL.

This chain links TRBV28 with TRBJ1-2; 10 nucleotides agree with TRBD1. V lost 7 bases, J lost 8 bases, and 13 bases stayed unmatched. Germline lookup yields CDR1 MDHEN and CDR2 SYDVKM. The length of the CDR3 is 15 residues. For the CDR3, the DNA is TGTGCCAGCACTTCTCCCGGGACAGGGGTGGACGGCTACACCTTC. Its translation: CASTSPGTGVDGYTF.